Below are 15 T cell receptor beta chains sequenced from a single sample in a study of shared clonotypes between healthy human individuals. Using immunoSEQ multiplex PCR, the repertoire was profiled, and TCRdb retains in-frame clones only, with some absent. Counted here are fewer than 650,000 clones, around 78% occurring once; the ten biggest clones make up 10% to 15%. Sequencing was performed on PBMCs. The receptors derive from a woman between 40 and 50 years old in good health. Some clones in this sample may be carry-over from other donors' samples.

This chain joins TRBV7-8 and TRBJ2-6, with D possibly matching TRBD1 (5 bases). Deletions cut 5 bases from V and 0 bases from J, with 14 bases between. The CDR3 runs 17 residues. CDR1 SGHVS and CDR2 FQNEAQ come from the germline V gene. The CDR3 nucleotides are TGTGCCAGCAGCCCTCGACCAGGGCTCTCTGGGGCCAACGTCCTGACTTTC. Translating gives CASSPRPGLSGANVLTF. The full variable domain, its missing parts supplied by reference TRBV7-8 and TRBJ2-6, is GAGVSQSPRYKVAKRGQDVALRCDPISGHVSLFWYQQALGQGPEFLTYFQNEAQLDKSGLPSDRFFAERPEGSVSTLKIQRTQQEDSAVYLCASSPRPGLSGANVLTFGAGSRLTVL.

This rearrangement joins TRBV5-1 to TRBJ2-3; 10 nucleotides agree with TRBD2. The germline CDR1 and CDR2 sequences are SGHRS and YFSETQ. V shed 2 bases and J 3 bases; nucleotides not matched to a gene: 6. The CDR3 spans 16 residues. The CDR3 DNA sequence: TGCGCCAGCAGCTTATTAGCGGGAGGTGGTACAGATACGCAGTATTTT. Translation gives CASSLLAGGGTDTQYF.

V is TRBV15 and J is TRBJ2-1; 9 positions agree with TRBD2. Germline V CDR1 and CDR2: LNHNV, YYDKDF (reference sequence). Trimming at V came to 5 bases and at J to 7 bases, leaving 9 bases not matched to a gene. The CDR3 extends over 15 amino acids. The CDR3 DNA reads as TGTGCCACCAGCCTCCCGGGACTAGCTAAGAATGAGCAGTTCTTC. Its protein is CATSLPGLAKNEQFF.

V gene TRBV10-3 combines with J gene TRBJ1-2; no clear D. Germline lookup yields CDR1 ENHRY and CDR2 SYGVKD. With 9 bases removed from V and 6 bases from J, the gap between germline ends came to 20 bases. The CDR3 contains 14 residues. The CDR3 loop is CAMRSSGFWDGYTF. As DNA, the CDR3 is TGTGCCATGAGGTCTTCGGGATTCTGGGATGGCTACACCTTC.

This clone was counted only a few times. The chain combines TRBV7-9 with TRBJ1-1, with D perhaps matching TRBD1 (5 bases). The germline CDR1 and CDR2 sequences are SEHNR and FQNEAQ (reference sequence). Trimming removed 5 bases at V and 1 base at J, with 14 bases between. The CDR3 has 15 residues. DNA of the CDR3: TGTGCCAGCAGCCAAGGGGCCACTCGGAACACTGAAGCTTTCTTT. Encoded protein: CASSQGATRNTEAFF.

The chain links TRBV12-5 to TRBJ2-1; D might be TRBD1 or TRBD2, each matching 5 bases. The V and J ends lost 4 bases and 4 bases respectively, with 20 bases between them. From germline, CDR1 is LGHNT and CDR2 FRNRAP. The CDR3 is 17 amino acids. The CDR3 region is CASGWDVSPGGYNEQFF. DNA of the CDR3: TGTGCTAGTGGTTGGGACGTTAGCCCGGGTGGATACAATGAGCAGTTCTTC.

The V gene is TRBV18, the J gene TRBJ1-1; no reliable D call. CDR3 length: 15 amino acids. Trimming left V 0 bases short and J 2 bases short, with 10 bases between. The germline gives CDR1 KGHSH, CDR2 LQKENI. Here the CDR3 DNA reads TGTGCCAGCTCACCACCGCACACGGTAAACACTGAAGCTTTCTTT. It specifies CASSPPHTVNTEAFF.

The rearrangement links TRBV19 to TRBJ1-1, with 7 bases aligning to TRBD1. V was clipped by 2 bases and J by 4 bases; unmatched bases: 4. Per the germline V gene, CDR1 is LNHDA and CDR2 is SQIVND (reference sequence). The CDR3 has 14 amino acids. Written as DNA, the CDR3 is TGTGCCAGTAGTATAACCAACAGGGGCACTGAAGCTTTCTTT. As protein: CASSITNRGTEAFF.

The genes are TRBV6-1 and TRBJ1-6; D uncertain. The V and J ends lost 1 base and 9 bases respectively, with 13 bases between them. The CDR3 totals 15 residues. Germline CDR1 MNHNS, CDR2 SASEGT. The CDR3 here is CASSEDVPISSPLHF. CDR3 DNA: TGTGCCAGCAGTGAAGACGTCCCCATTAGTTCACCCCTCCACTTT.

This clone came up a few times. The gene calls are TRBV19 and TRBJ2-7; D remains ambiguous. The V end lost 10 bases, the J end lost 3 bases, and 7 bases lay between the germline ends. Per the germline V gene, CDR1 is LNHDA and CDR2 is SQIVND (reference sequence). This CDR3 has 10 residues. In DNA, the CDR3 is TGTGCCACCCGACTCTACGAGCAGTACTTC. Translated, it gives CATRLYEQYF. Full variable domain (missing parts from reference TRBV19 and TRBJ2-7): DGGITQSPKYLFRKEGQNVTLSCEQNLNHDAMYWYRQDPGQGLRLIYYSQIVNDFQKGDIAEGYSVSREKKESFPLTVTSAQKNPTAFYLCATRLYEQYFGPGTRLTVT.

Details on this clone: One base away lies a much larger clone, so this may be a sequencing read error. At the DNA level, this CDR3 is encoded by other sequences in the same sample as well. The chain has TRBV6-4 and TRBJ2-2; 8 nucleotides match TRBD1. Germline V gives CDR1 MRHNA, CDR2 SNTAGT. The CDR3 length is 16 residues. The CDR3 loop is CASSESAGGASGELFF. CDR3 in DNA: TGCGCCAGCAGTGAATCGGCAGGGGGCGCCTCCGGGGAGCTGTTTTTT.

As for this clone: Germline and junction disagree at one end, which may indicate a read error. The J gene is TRBJ2-7, the V gene TRBV7-7; 9 positions agree with TRBD1. CDR1 and CDR2 (germline): SSHAT, FNYEAQ (reference sequence). This CDR3 has 14 amino acids. The DNA of the CDR3 is TGTGCTAGCAGCTCCGGGACAGGGATAGGCGAGCAGTACTTC. Its translation: CASSSGTGIGEQYF.

The chain couples TRBV5-8 to TRBJ2-5; D is uncertain. This CDR3 comprises 15 residues. Germline loops: CDR1 SGHTS, CDR2 YDEGEE. Trimming left V 0 bases short and J 1 base short, with 10 bases between. The CDR3 here is CASSLGQLVQETQYF. The CDR3 DNA follows: TGTGCCAGCAGCTTGGGGCAGCTGGTCCAAGAGACCCAGTACTTC. Full variable domain (remainder filled in from reference TRBV5-8 and TRBJ2-5): EAGVTQSPTHLIKTRGQQATLRCSPISGHTSVYWYQQALGLGLQFLLWYDEGEERNRGNFPPRFSGRQFPNYSSELNVNALELEDSALYLCASSLGQLVQETQYFGPGTRLLVL.

This chain links TRBV7-2 with TRBJ2-7; D remains unclear. V was shortened by 7 bases and J by 2 bases, with 15 bases between the two germline ends. The CDR3 covers 14 residues. CDR1 and CDR2 (germline): SGHTA, FQGNSA. CDR3 sequence reads: CASNKRYQAYEQYF. The CDR3 region has the DNA TGTGCCAGCAACAAAAGGTACCAGGCCTACGAGCAGTACTTC.

This clone was counted only a few times. This rearrangement joins TRBV15 to TRBJ1-4; TRBD1 agrees at 7 bases. CDR3 length: 16 amino acids. CDR1 and CDR2 from the germline V gene are LNHNV and YYDKDF (reference sequence). With V trimmed by 1 base and J by 7 bases, 9 bases remained unmatched. In DNA, the CDR3 is TGTGCCACCAGCAGAGGGGGAAAGGGGGCGGTTGAAAAACTGTTTTTT. Translated, it gives CATSRGGKGAVEKLFF.